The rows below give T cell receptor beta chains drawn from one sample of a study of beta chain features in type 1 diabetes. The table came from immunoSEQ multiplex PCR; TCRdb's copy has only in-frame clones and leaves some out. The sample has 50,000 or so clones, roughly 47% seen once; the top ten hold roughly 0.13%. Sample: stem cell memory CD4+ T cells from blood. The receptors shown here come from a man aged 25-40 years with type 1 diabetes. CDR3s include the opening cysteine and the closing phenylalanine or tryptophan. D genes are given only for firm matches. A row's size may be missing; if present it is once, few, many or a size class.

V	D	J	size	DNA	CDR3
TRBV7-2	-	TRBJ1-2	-	TGTGCCAGCAGCTTAACAGGGAGTAACTATGGCTACACCTTC	CASSLTGSNYGYTF
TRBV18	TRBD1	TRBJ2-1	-	TGTGCCAGCTCATTGACAGGGGAGTTGGCGTATGAGCAGTTCTTC	CASSLTGELAYEQFF
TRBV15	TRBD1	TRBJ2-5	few	TGTGCCACCAGCAGCCGGGACAGGGGTCTTGAGACCCAGTACTTC	CATSSRDRGLETQYF
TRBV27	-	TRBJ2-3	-	TGTGCCAGCAGTTTATCCTGGGGGCAAGGCACAGATACGCAGTATTTT	CASSLSWGQGTDTQYF
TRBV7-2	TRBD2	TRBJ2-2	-	TGTGCCAGCAGCTTAGGCGGGGGGATGACCGGGGAGCTGTTTTTT	CASSLGGGMTGELFF
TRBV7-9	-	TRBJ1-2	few	TGTGCCAGCAGCCCGACACGTAACTATGGCTACACCTTC	CASSPTRNYGYTF
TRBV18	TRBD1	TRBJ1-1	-	TGTGCCAGCTCACCCGGACAGGGGTGGGGCACTGAAGCTTTCTTT	CASSPGQGWGTEAFF
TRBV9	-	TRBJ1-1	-	TGTGCCAGCAGCGCACAGTACGGGGGCACTGAAGCTTTCTTT	CASSAQYGGTEAFF
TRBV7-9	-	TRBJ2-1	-	TGTGCCAGCAGCTATACGAACCGGGACTACAATGAGCAGTTCTTC	CASSYTNRDYNEQFF
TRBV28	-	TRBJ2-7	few	TGTGCCAGCAGTAAAGCTCCTCAGGGTCCCGTATCCTACGAGCAGTACTTC	CASSKAPQGPVSYEQYF
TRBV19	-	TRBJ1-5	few	TGTGCCAGTAGTATAGCCCCGCCGGAGGGACAGCCCCAGCATTTT	CASSIAPPEGQPQHF
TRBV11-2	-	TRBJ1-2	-	TGTGCCAGCAGCCCGTCAGAGGACTATGGCTACACCTTC	CASSPSEDYGYTF
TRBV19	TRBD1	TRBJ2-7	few	TGTGCCAGTAGTGGCCCGGGACAGGGTGGCTACGAGCAGTACTTC	CASSGPGQGGYEQYF
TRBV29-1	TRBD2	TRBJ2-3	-	TGCAGCGTTGTGCCTACTAGCGGGAGCCCAGATACGCAGTATTTT	CSVVPTSGSPDTQYF
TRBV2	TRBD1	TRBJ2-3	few	TGTGCCAGCACCGAGGGTAGGGGGCGGACAGATACGCAGTATTTT	CASTEGRGRTDTQYF
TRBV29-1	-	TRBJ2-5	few	TGCAGCGTTGACAGCCAAGAGACCCAGTACTTC	CSVDSQETQYF
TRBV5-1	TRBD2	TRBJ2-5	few	TGCGCCAGCAGCTTGGGACTAGCGGGAGTTCAAGAGACCCAGTACTTC	CASSLGLAGVQETQYF
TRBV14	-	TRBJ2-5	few	TGTGCCAGCAGCCAAGTGTTTGGCGGACAAGAGACCCAGTACTTC	CASSQVFGGQETQYF
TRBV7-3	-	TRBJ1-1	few	TGTGCCAGCAGTCCGGGAGGGACACTTTACACTGAAGCTTTCTTT	CASSPGGTLYTEAFF
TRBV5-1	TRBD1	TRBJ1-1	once	TGCGCCAGCAGCCACGGACAGGGGGGCACTGAAGCTTTCTTT	CASSHGQGGTEAFF
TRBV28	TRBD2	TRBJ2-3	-	TGTGCCAGCATCCCTTCAGCGGGACGAGGGACAGATACGCAGTATTTT	CASIPSAGRGTDTQYF
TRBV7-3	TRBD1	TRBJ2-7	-	TGTGCCAGCAGCCCACGGCAGGGGGCGAGCGAGCAGTACTTC	CASSPRQGASEQYF
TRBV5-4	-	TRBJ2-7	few	TGTGCCAGCAGCCAAACAGGGCAAGCCGAGCAGTACTTC	CASSQTGQAEQYF
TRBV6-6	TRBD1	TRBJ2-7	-	TGTGCCAGCAGGACCGGGACAGGGGTTTACGAGCAGTACTTC	CASRTGTGVYEQYF
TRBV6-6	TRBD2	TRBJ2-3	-	TGTGCCAGCAGTCCCCGGACTAGCGGGTTCACAGATACGCAGTATTTT	CASSPRTSGFTDTQYF
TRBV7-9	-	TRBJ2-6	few	TGTGCCAGCAGCCTAGCTTCGGGGGCCAACGTCCTGACTTTC	CASSLASGANVLTF
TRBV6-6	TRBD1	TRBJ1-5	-	TGTGCCAGCAGCCGACAGGGTAGCAATCAGCCCCAGCATTTT	CASSRQGSNQPQHF
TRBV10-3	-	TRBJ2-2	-	TGTGCCATCAGGCTGCACGGGACCGGGGAGCTGTTTTTT	CAIRLHGTGELFF
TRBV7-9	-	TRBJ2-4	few	TGTGCCAGCAGCTTGCCCCCCGGAAGGGGTAAAAACATTCAGTACTTC	CASSLPPGRGKNIQYF
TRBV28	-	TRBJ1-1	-	TGTGCCAGCAGCGGTTCCCCGGGCACTGAAGCTTTCTTT	CASSGSPGTEAFF
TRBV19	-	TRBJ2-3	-	TGTGCCACCGCATTAACCCCTCTAGGCACAGATACGCAGTATTTT	CATALTPLGTDTQYF
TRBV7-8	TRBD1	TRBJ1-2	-	TGTGCCAGCAGCTTAGAACAGGGGACCTATGGCTACACCTTC	CASSLEQGTYGYTF
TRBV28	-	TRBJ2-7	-	TGTGCCAGCAGTCCCGAGGGACTCGCGTACGAGCAGTACTTC	CASSPEGLAYEQYF
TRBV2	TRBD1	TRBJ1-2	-	TGTGCCAGCAGTGAACCAGGGGGCAACTATGGCTACACCTTC	CASSEPGGNYGYTF
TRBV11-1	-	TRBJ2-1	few	TGTGCCAGCGGGAGTTCATGGAATGAGCAGTTCTTC	CASGSSWNEQFF
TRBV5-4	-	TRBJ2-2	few	TGTGCCAGCAGCGGGGGGGCGGACACCGGGGAGCTGTTTTTT	CASSGGADTGELFF
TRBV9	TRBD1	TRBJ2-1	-	TGTGCCAGCAGCGTAGAGGGGGCCTTCTACAATGAGCAGTTCTTC	CASSVEGAFYNEQFF
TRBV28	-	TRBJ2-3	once	TGTGCCAGCAGTTCAAATTGGGCTGCCTTAGATACGCAGTATTTT	CASSSNWAALDTQYF
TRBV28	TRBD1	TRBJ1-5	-	TGTGCCAGCAGCCACTCGGGGGTCCCGGAGGACAGGGTTTTGAATCAGCCCCAGCATTTT	CASSHSGVPEDRVLNQPQHF
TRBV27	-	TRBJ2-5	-	TGTGCCAGCAGTTTAAGGCGGCAAGAGACCCAGTACTTC	CASSLRRQETQYF
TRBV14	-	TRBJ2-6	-	TGTGCCAGCAGCCAGGAGGGGCCCAGAACTACTGGGGCCAACGTCCTGACTTTC	CASSQEGPRTTGANVLTF
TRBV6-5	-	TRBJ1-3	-	TGTGCCACGACCCGGGGGGCTCTCTCTGGAAACACCATATATTTT	CATTRGALSGNTIYF
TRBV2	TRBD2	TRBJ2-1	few	TGTGCCAGCAAGCTCGCAGGGGCTAGCGGGAGTTTCGAGCAGTTCTTC	CASKLAGASGSFEQFF
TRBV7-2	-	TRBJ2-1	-	TGTGCCAGCAGCCCCTCCCCTGAGGATGAGCAGTTCTTC	CASSPSPEDEQFF
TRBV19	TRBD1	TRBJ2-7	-	TGTGCCAGTAGTCGACAGGGCCCCTACGAGCAGTACTTC	CASSRQGPYEQYF
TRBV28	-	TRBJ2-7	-	TGTGCCAGCAGCGTAAACAGGGTTTACGAGCAGTACTTC	CASSVNRVYEQYF
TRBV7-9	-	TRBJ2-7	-	TGTGCCAGCAGCTTTCTAGAGATCTACGAGCAGTACTTC	CASSFLEIYEQYF
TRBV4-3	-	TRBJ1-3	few	TGCGCCAGCAGCCAAGAGCCGGTCTCTGGAAACACCATATATTTT	CASSQEPVSGNTIYF
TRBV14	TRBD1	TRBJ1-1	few	TGTGCCAGCAGCGCCTGGACAGGCCGTAGAGCTTTCTTT	CASSAWTGRRAFF
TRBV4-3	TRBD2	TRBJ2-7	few	TGCGCCAGCAGTAGACTAGCGGGAGGGCAGTTCAACGAGCAGTACTTC	CASSRLAGGQFNEQYF
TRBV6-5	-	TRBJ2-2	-	TGTGCCAGCAGTTACTCTGCCCGTAGATCCGGGGAGCTGTTTTTT	CASSYSARRSGELFF
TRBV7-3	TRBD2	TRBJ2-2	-	TGTGCCAGCCGCCAACTAGCGGGAGACAACACCGGGGAGCTGTTTTTT	CASRQLAGDNTGELFF